This T cell receptor (beta chain) is from a study of blood T cell repertoires in COVID-19. About the study: The study drew acute and convalescent COVID-19 samples from the United States, Italy and Spain. Sample material is recorded as cDNA or gDNA derived from T cells, B-cell-depleted T cells, or PBMCs.

CDR1 and CDR2 (germline): MRHNA, SNTAGT. V shed 6 bases and J 8 bases; nucleotides not matched to a gene: 9. The CDR3 contains 14 residues. Original processing methods: Amplifying reference gene primers gave estimates of nucleated cell counts. Profiled with immunoSEQ multiplex PCR; TCRdb holds only in-frame clones, not every one. The V and J calls and the clone size are those of that table, but D and trimming were determined from the DNA. In the table there are approximately 28,000 clones, under 85% of which are singletons. Sequencing was done on a sample of peripheral blood. The receptor was derived from a woman in her 70s with active or convalescent COVID-19. V gene TRBV6-4 combines with J gene TRBJ1-2, with 10 bases aligning to TRBD1. The CDR3, as DNA: TGTGCCAGCAGGAACCGGGACAGGGGCCACGGCTACACCTTC. It is translated as CASRNRDRGHGYTF.